This T cell receptor (beta chain) was sequenced in a study of blood T cell repertoires in COVID-19. Whole-study context: Samples taken during acute and convalescent COVID-19 were collected in the United States, Italy and Spain.

CDR1 is MDHEN, CDR2 SYDVKM, per germline. The trim removed 7 bases at V and 0 bases at J, leaving 19 bases unmatched. This CDR3 contains 20 residues. Study processing details: Estimated nucleated cell counts came from reference gene primer amplification. Repertoires were generated with immunoSEQ multiplex PCR, while TCRdb's copy carries only in-frame clones and drops some. V and J calls and clone size follow that table, whereas D and trimming were derived from the DNA. Of 50,000 to 65,000 clones in the sample, over 90% were seen once. This chain joins TRBV28 and TRBJ1-4; 8 bases map to TRBD1. The TCR sequence derives from a man aged 50-59 years with active COVID-19. Sequenced input: peripheral blood. The CDR3 DNA follows: TGTGCCAGCACCCGAAAATGGGCAGGGGGCATCCCCCCAACTAATGAAAAACTGTTTTTT. This sequence encodes CASTRKWAGGIPPTNEKLFF.